A single sample gave rise to the 21 T cell receptor beta chains below, sequenced in a study of T-cell reconstitution after alpha-beta-depleted transplantation in children. Molecular barcoding with unique molecular identifiers was used for the TCRbeta library. TCRdb re-called the PCR reads through MiXCR, storing one row per CDR3 protein. Among approximately 350,000 distinct CDR3 sequences listed, roughly 13% were seen once. The input for sequencing was PBMCs, taken from the stem cell graft. These receptor sequences come from a human donor who donated a stem cell graft to a child with Fanconi anemia.

The rearrangement joins TRBV28 to TRBJ1-1, with D tentatively TRBD1 (5 bases). This CDR3 spans 13 amino acids. V lost 8 bases and J 6 bases, leaving 16 bases between the germline ends. Germline V gene lookup returns CDR1 MDHEN and CDR2 SYDVKM. In DNA, the CDR3 is TGTGCCAGCCTCACCCCCGAAGGGGCTGAAGCTTTCTTT. It yields the protein CASLTPEGAEAFF.

The V and J genes are TRBV15 and TRBJ1-4; the D is unclear. The CDR3 spans 14 residues. Per germline, CDR1 LNHNV and CDR2 YYDKDF (reference sequence). V lost 6 bases, J lost 8 bases, and 16 bases lay in between. The CDR3 loop reads CATRDGARSEKLFF. The CDR3 DNA is TGTGCCACCAGGGACGGCGCCAGGTCCGAAAAACTGTTTTTT.

This clonotype appeared once. The J gene is TRBJ1-6, the V gene TRBV7-2; perhaps TRBD1 as D (5 bases). Germline loops: CDR1 SGHTA, CDR2 FQGNSA. This CDR3 spans 15 amino acids. V was trimmed by 5 bases and J by 10 bases, leaving 18 bases between them. The CDR3 DNA is TGTGCCAGCAGCCCTCGGGTAGGGGTATCCTCACCCCTCCACTTT. Residues: CASSPRVGVSSPLHF.

The chain links TRBV9 to TRBJ2-1; tentative D call: TRBD2 (5 bases). Trimming left V 3 bases short and J 2 bases short, with 9 bases between. This CDR3 has 14 residues. CDR1 is SGDLS, CDR2 YYNGEE, per germline. Here the CDR3 DNA reads TGTGCCAGCAGCGCCCTAGCTGCCTACAATGAGCAGTTCTTC. Amino acids: CASSALAAYNEQFF. Filled out from reference TRBV9 and TRBJ2-1, the complete variable domain reads DSGVTQTPKHLITATGQRVTLRCSPRSGDLSVYWYQQSLDQGLQFLIQYYNGEERAKGNILERFSAQQFPDLHSELNLSSLELGDSALYFCASSALAAYNEQFFGPGTRLTVL.

CDR3 nucleotide sequence: TGTGCCAGCAGGATTAGCGGGGGGGCAGGGAATGAGCAGTTCTTC. Translating gives CASRISGGAGNEQFF. This chain joins TRBV7-2 and TRBJ2-1, with 11 bases fitting TRBD2. Per germline, CDR1 SGHTA and CDR2 FQGNSA. The CDR3 runs to 15 residues. Trimming took 6 bases from V and 7 from J; bases not matched to a gene: 8. Combining the CDR3 with reference TRBV7-2 and TRBJ2-1 gives the whole variable domain GAGVSQSPSNKVTEKGKDVELRCDPISGHTALYWYRQSLGQGLEFLIYFQGNSAPDKSGLPSDRFSAERTGGSVSTLTIQRTQQEDSAVYLCASRISGGAGNEQFFGPGTRLTVL.

The CDR3 loop reads CASSLGLAGGPNTGELFF. The CDR3 nucleotides read TGTGCCAGCAGCTTGGGACTAGCGGGGGGGCCGAACACCGGGGAGCTGTTTTTT. This chain connects TRBV7-6 to TRBJ2-2; 16 bases fit TRBD2. CDR1 and CDR2 (germline): SGHVS, FNYEAQ. The CDR3 consists of 18 residues. Trimming removed 3 bases from V and 0 bases from J; junction bases left unmatched: 1. The full variable domain, rest sourced from reference TRBV7-6 and TRBJ2-2, is GAGVSQSPRYKVTKRGQDVALRCDPISGHVSLYWYRQALGQGPEFLTYFNYEAQQDKSGLPNDRFSAERPEGSISTLTIQRTEQRDSAMYRCASSLGLAGGPNTGELFFGEGSRLTVL.

This rearrangement joins TRBV15 to TRBJ2-3; tentative D call: TRBD2 (6 bases). Germline values: CDR1 LNHNV, CDR2 YYDKDF (reference sequence). The CDR3 spans 17 residues. Trimming cost V 1 base and J 4 bases, with 18 bases left between them. Written as DNA, the CDR3 is TGTGCCACCAGCAGAGTCCCTCTAGCGTCGCGCGCAGATACGCAGTATTTT. This gives the protein CATSRVPLASRADTQYF.

This clonotype has a count of ten or more. The V gene is TRBV10-3, the J gene TRBJ1-2; D possibly corresponds to TRBD1 (5 bases). Germline V gene lookup returns CDR1 ENHRY and CDR2 SYGVKD. The ends were cut back, 6 bases at V and 4 bases at J, with 9 bases in the middle. The CDR3 runs 12 residues. This CDR3 is CAIRQDSYGYTF. The CDR3 DNA reads as TGTGCCATCAGGCAAGACAGCTATGGCTACACCTTC.

The V gene is TRBV7-9, the J gene TRBJ2-1; TRBD2 aligns across 12 bases. The CDR3 runs to 14 residues. J lost 11 bases, V lost 5 bases, and 7 bases had no gene match. Germline loops: CDR1 SEHNR, CDR2 FQNEAQ (reference sequence). This CDR3 is CASSLTSGGGKQFF. CDR3 nucleotides: TGTGCCAGCAGCCTGACTAGCGGGGGAGGTAAGCAGTTCTTC.

The rearrangement joins TRBV27 to TRBJ1-5; the D gene is possibly TRBD1 (6 bases). The germline V gene encodes CDR1 MNHEY and CDR2 SMNVEV (reference sequence). The V end was cut by 7 bases, the J end by 0 bases, with 22 bases between. This CDR3 comprises 18 residues. The CDR3, as DNA: TGTGCCAGCACTCCGGGACATTCGGGAGAAAATAGCAATCAGCCCCAGCATTTT. It is translated as CASTPGHSGENSNQPQHF.

V is TRBV20-1 and J is TRBJ2-2, with TRBD2 matching 8 bases. Germline values: CDR1 DFQATT, CDR2 SNEGSKA (reference sequence). The CDR3 is 15 residues long. The V segment lost 5 bases and the J segment 2 bases; nucleotides outside the gene matches: 7. The CDR3 region has the DNA TGCAGTGCTCCTCGGGGGGGCAGCAACACCGGGGAGCTGTTTTTT. Its protein is CSAPRGGSNTGELFF.

The table lists this clonotype with a few counts. The chain joins TRBV7-6 to TRBJ2-1; 9 nucleotides line up with TRBD2. There are 17 residues in the CDR3. The junction had 10 bases not matched to a gene; V was cut back by 5 bases and J by 2 bases. Per germline, CDR1 SGHVS and CDR2 FNYEAQ. The DNA of the CDR3 is TGTGCCAGCAGCCCAGAAAGACTAGCGGCTCCCTACAATGAGCAGTTCTTC. It codes for CASSPERLAAPYNEQFF.

Of note for this clonotype: This may stem from a read error, because a much larger clone lies one nucleotide away. Since the CDR3 does not end with the conserved phenylalanine or tryptophan, this likely comes from a read error. V usage is TRBV29-1 and J usage is TRBJ1-1; D call uncertain. CDR1 is SQVTM, CDR2 ANQGSEA, per germline. The CDR3 length is 11 residues. The ends were cut back, 3 bases at V and 0 bases at J, with 2 bases in the middle. The CDR3 DNA reads TGCAGCGTTGATGTGAACACTGAAGCTTTCGTT. Residues: CSVDVNTEAFV.

The rearrangement links TRBV7-9 to TRBJ2-1; 9 bases line up with TRBD1. The CDR3 consists of 16 residues. The V and J ends lost 5 bases and 5 bases, in that order; junction bases with no gene match: 10. Germline loops: CDR1 SEHNR, CDR2 FQNEAQ (reference sequence). CDR3 sequence reads: CASSPWGTGLNNEQFF. The CDR3 region has the DNA TGTGCCAGCAGCCCATGGGGGACAGGGCTCAACAATGAGCAGTTCTTC. The full variable domain, rest sourced from reference TRBV7-9 and TRBJ2-1, is DTGVSQNPRHKITKRGQNVTFRCDPISEHNRLYWYRQTLGQGPEFLTYFQNEAQLEKSRLLSDRFSAERPKGSFSTLEIQRTEQGDSAMYLCASSPWGTGLNNEQFFGPGTRLTVL.

This clonotype was counted many times. This chain connects TRBV5-1 to TRBJ2-7, with D possibly being TRBD1 (6 bases). Trimming left V 4 bases short and J 6 bases short, with 17 bases between. Germline V gene data show CDR1 as SGHRS and CDR2 as YFSETQ. The CDR3 is 14 amino acids. Written as DNA, the CDR3 is TGCGCCAGCAGCCCGGGGACATGGGGTATCGAGCAGTACTTC. It is translated as CASSPGTWGIEQYF.

This clonotype was counted only a few times. This rearrangement joins TRBV5-4 to TRBJ2-1, with D unclear. CDR3 size: 15 residues. Per the germline V gene, CDR1 is SGHNT and CDR2 is YYREEE (reference sequence). V was shortened by 1 base and J by 4 bases, with 12 bases between the two germline ends. The CDR3 DNA is TGTGCCAGCAGCTTGCAAGGGATTAAATACAATGAGCAGTTCTTC. Translating gives CASSLQGIKYNEQFF.

The table lists this clonotype with a few counts. The chain couples TRBV7-2 to TRBJ1-2; no firm D call. Between the trimmed V and J ends, which lost 2 bases and 4 bases, there was a span of 11 bases. The CDR3 is 14 residues long. Germline lookup yields CDR1 SGHTA and CDR2 FQGNSA. The CDR3 sequence: CASSLSRFAYGYTF. For the CDR3, the DNA is TGTGCCAGCAGCTTATCACGATTTGCCTATGGCTACACCTTC.

This chain joins TRBV7-2 and TRBJ2-2; 7 positions agree with TRBD1. The trim removed 4 bases at V and 1 base at J, leaving 9 bases unmatched. Germline values: CDR1 SGHTA, CDR2 FQGNSA. The CDR3 consists of 17 residues. CDR3 DNA: TGTGCCAGCAGCTGGGCGACCGGGACAGTGAACACCGGGGAGCTGTTTTTT. Its translation: CASSWATGTVNTGELFF.

The chain couples TRBV7-9 to TRBJ1-1; the D gene is possibly TRBD1 (5 bases). Between the trimmed V and J ends, which lost 8 bases and 1 base, there was a span of 14 bases. CDR1 and CDR2 from the germline V gene are SEHNR and FQNEAQ (reference sequence). The CDR3 spans 14 residues. The CDR3 DNA reads TGTGCCAGCCATCGCTCGGGGCAGAACACTGAAGCTTTCTTT. Translating it yields CASHRSGQNTEAFF.

This rearrangement joins TRBV4-3 to TRBJ1-1, with 8 bases that match TRBD1. The CDR3 extends over 14 amino acids. Germline V gene data show CDR1 as LGHNA and CDR2 as YSLEER. V gave up 0 bases and J gave up 6 bases; unmatched junction bases: 3. In DNA form, the CDR3 reads TGCGCCAGCAGCCAAGATTGGACAGGGCCTGAAGCTTTCTTT. Residues: CASSQDWTGPEAFF.

This clonotype was seen at least ten times. This chain connects TRBV4-2 to TRBJ2-1, with 7 bases identical to TRBD1. CDR3 size: 15 residues. CDR1 and CDR2 (germline): LGHNA, YNFKEQ. V was clipped by 3 bases and J by 6 bases; unmatched bases: 8. DNA of the CDR3: TGTGCCAGCAGCCAGGCTCCCCCAGGGGGCAATGAGCAGTTCTTC. Translating it yields CASSQAPPGGNEQFF.